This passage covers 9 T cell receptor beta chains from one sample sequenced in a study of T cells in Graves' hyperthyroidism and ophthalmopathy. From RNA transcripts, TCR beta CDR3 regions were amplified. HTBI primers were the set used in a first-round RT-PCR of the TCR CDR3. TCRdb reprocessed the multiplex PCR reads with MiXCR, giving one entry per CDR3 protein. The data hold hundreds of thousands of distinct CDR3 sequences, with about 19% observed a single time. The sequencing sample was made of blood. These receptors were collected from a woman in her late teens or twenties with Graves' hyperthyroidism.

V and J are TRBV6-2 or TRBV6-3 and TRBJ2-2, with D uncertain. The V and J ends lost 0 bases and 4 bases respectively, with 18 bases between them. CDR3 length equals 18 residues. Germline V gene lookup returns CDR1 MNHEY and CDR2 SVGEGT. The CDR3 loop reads CASSYSIFVRQRTGELFF. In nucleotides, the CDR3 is TGTGCCAGCAGTTACTCTATTTTCGTGCGCCAGCGCACCGGGGAGCTGTTTTTT.

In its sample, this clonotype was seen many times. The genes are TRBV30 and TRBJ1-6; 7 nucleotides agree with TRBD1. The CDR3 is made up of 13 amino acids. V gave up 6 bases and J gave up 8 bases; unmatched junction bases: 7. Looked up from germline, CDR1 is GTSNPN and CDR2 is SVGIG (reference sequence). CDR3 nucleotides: TGTGCCTGTCAAGACAGGGAGGATTCACCCCTCCACTTT. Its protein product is CACQDREDSPLHF.

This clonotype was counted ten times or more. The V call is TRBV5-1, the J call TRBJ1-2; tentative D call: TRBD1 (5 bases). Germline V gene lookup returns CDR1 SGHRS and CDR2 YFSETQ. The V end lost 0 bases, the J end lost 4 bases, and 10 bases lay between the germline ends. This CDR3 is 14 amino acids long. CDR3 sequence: CASSLEGRGYGYTF. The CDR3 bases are TGCGCCAGCAGCTTGGAGGGGCGCGGCTATGGCTACACCTTC. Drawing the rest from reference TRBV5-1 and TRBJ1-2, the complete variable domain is KAGVTQTPRYLIKTRGQQVTLSCSPISGHRSVSWYQQTPGQGLQFLFEYFSETQRNKGNFPGRFSGRQFSNSRSEMNVSTLELGDSALYLCASSLEGRGYGYTFGSGTRLTVV.

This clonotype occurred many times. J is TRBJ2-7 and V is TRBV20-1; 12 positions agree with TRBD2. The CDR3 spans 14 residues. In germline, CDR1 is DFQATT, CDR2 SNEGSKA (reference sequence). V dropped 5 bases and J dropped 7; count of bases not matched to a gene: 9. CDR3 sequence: CSAYPSGGAREQYF. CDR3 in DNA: TGCAGTGCTTACCCTAGCGGGGGGGCGAGAGAGCAGTACTTC.

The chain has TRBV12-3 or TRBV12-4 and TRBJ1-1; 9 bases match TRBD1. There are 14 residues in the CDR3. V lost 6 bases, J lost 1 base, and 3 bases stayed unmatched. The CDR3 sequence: CASSKGQGNTEAFF. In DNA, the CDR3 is TGTGCCAGCAGCAAGGGACAGGGGAACACTGAAGCTTTCTTT.

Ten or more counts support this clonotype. CDR3 protein: CASSPGSGTQETQYF. The DNA for the CDR3 is TGTGCCAGCAGCCCCGGAAGCGGTACCCAAGAGACCCAGTACTTC. The chain has TRBV7-3 and TRBJ2-5; a weak D match, TRBD2 (5 bases). CDR3 size: 15 residues. With 5 bases removed from V and 1 base from J, the gap between germline ends came to 14 bases. Germline V gene lookup returns CDR1 SGHTA and CDR2 FQGTGA.

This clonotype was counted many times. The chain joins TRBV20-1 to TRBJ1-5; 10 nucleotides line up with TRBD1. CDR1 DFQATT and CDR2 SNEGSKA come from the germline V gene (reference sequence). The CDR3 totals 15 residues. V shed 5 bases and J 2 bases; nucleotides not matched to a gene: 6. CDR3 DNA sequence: TGCAGTGCTCCTCGACAGGGGGCGGGCAATCAGCCCCAGCATTTT. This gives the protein CSAPRQGAGNQPQHF.

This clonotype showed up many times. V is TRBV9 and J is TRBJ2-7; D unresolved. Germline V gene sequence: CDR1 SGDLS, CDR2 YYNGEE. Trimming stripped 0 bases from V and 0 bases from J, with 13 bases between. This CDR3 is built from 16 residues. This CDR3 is CASSVVNFLNSYEQYF. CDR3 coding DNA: TGTGCCAGCAGCGTAGTCAACTTTCTCAACTCCTACGAGCAGTACTTC.

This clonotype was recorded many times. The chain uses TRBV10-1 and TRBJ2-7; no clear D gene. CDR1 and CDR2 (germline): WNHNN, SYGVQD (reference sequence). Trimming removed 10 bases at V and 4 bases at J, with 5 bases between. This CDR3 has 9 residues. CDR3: CAIHYEQYF. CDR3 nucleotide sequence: TGCGCCATACATTACGAGCAGTACTTC.